This T cell receptor beta chain was captured in a study of shared clonotypes between healthy human individuals. Study information: Three plates were used per donor for CD4 naive, three for CD4 memory, two for CD8 naive and one for CD8 memory.

This CDR3 is built from 19 residues. V dropped 4 bases and J dropped 7 bases, with 29 bases sitting between them. Per the germline V gene, CDR1 is SGHAT and CDR2 is FQNNGV. Every donor, a Caucasian adult, lived in Nashville, Tennessee. A split of CD4+ cells into CD45RA+ naive and CD45RA-negative memory subsets was performed. On sorted subsets, replicate PCRs used about 200 ng DNA, or 25,000 to 35,000 T cell genomes. The data were produced by immunoSEQ multiplex PCR, yet TCRdb's version contains in-frame clones alone and is incomplete. The table shows 2 million to 3 million clones, with approximately 93% occurring only once.

What was sequenced was naive CD4+ T cells from PBMCs. As for subset: CD45RA+ positively selected. This TCR came from a man aged 18 to 30 in good health. Some clones in this sample may be carry-over from other donors' samples. This sequence joins TRBV11-2 and TRBJ2-4; perhaps D is TRBD1 or TRBD2 (6 bases each). The CDR3 DNA reads TGTGCCAGCAGCTACAACCCCGGGGGCCAGCGGAGGGGAGTGAACATTCAGTACTTC. Translating gives CASSYNPGGQRRGVNIQYF.